This T cell receptor beta chain derives from a study of T cell responses to AZD1222 COVID-19 vaccine. Study-level information: Second-dose groups at about 4 or about 12 weeks were pooled.

Study conclusions and caveats: Repertoire samples came only from after the peak T cell response. Only a handful of AZD1222 recipients were seropositive at baseline. Females outnumbered males among donors, who were mostly white British; clonal diversity was possibly underestimated.

The length of the CDR3 is 14 residues. Germline V lookup: CDR1 SGHNT, CDR2 YYREEE (reference sequence). The trim removed 5 bases at V and 2 bases at J, leaving 2 bases unmatched. With respect to this clone: Its target is not known.

TCRdb's copy holds only in-frame clones and misses some; the assay was immunoSEQ multiplex PCR. The sample includes 100,000 or so clones, 80% to 95% of them seen just once. The sequencing here drew on peripheral blood, taken on day 0 of AZD1222 vaccination. The clonotype comes from an adult in good health. The rearrangement links TRBV5-4 to TRBJ2-3; 10 bases are a match to TRBD2. The DNA of the CDR3 is TGTGCCAGCAGAAGCGGGGGGGTCACAGATACGCAGTATTTT. Protein sequence: CASRSGGVTDTQYF.